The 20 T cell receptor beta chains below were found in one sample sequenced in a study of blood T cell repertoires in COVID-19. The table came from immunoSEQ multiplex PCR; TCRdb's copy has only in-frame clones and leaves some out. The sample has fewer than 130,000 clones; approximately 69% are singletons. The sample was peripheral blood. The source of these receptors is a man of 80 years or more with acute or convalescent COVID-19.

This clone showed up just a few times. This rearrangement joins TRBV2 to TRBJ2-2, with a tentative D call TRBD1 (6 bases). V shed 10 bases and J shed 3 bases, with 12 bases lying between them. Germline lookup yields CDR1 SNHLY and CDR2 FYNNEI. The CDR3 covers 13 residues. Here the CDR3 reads CATRAGDTGELFF. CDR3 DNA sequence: TGTGCCACCAGGGCAGGGGACACCGGGGAGCTGTTTTTT.

DNA for the CDR3: TGTGCCAGTACCGGACAGGGGGGAAACATTCAGTACTTC. It encodes CASTGQGGNIQYF. V gene TRBV19 combines with J gene TRBJ2-4, with TRBD1 identical over 10 bases. Trimming cost V 7 bases and J 6 bases; bases outside gene matches: 3. The CDR3 consists of 13 residues. Germline lookup yields CDR1 LNHDA and CDR2 SQIVND (reference sequence).

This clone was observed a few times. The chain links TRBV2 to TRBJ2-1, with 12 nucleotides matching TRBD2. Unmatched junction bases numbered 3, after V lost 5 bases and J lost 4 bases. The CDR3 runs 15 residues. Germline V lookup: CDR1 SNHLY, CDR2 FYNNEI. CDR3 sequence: CASSRTSGDYNEQFF. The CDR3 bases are TGTGCCAGCAGTAGGACTAGCGGGGATTACAATGAGCAGTTCTTC.

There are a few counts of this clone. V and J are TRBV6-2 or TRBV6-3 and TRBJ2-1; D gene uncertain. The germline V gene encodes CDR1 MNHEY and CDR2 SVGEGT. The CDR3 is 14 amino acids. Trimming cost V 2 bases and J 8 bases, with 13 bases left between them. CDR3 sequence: CASSYDWLFYEQFF. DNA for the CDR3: TGTGCCAGCAGTTACGATTGGCTGTTCTATGAGCAGTTCTTC.

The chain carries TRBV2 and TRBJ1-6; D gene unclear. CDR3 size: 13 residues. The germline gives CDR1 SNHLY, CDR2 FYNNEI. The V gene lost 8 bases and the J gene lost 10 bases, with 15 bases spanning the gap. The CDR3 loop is CASRFGVESPLHF. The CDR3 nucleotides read TGTGCCAGCCGTTTCGGGGTAGAATCACCCCTCCACTTT.

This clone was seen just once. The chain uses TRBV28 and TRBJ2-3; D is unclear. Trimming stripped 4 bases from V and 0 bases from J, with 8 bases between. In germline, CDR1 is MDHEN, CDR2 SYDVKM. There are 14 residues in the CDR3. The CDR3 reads CASSYSPSTDTQYF. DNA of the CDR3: TGTGCCAGCAGTTACAGTCCTAGCACAGATACGCAGTATTTT.

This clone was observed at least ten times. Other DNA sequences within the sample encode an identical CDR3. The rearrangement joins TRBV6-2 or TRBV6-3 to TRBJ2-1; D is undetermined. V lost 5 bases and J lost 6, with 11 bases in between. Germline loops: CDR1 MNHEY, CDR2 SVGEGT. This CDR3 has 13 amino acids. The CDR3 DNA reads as TGTGCCAGCAGTCGTGGCTCCCCCAATGAGCAGTTCTTC. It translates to CASSRGSPNEQFF.

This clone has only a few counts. CDR3 nucleotide sequence: TGCGCCAGCAGCCCTGCGGGGCAAGACTATGGCTACACCTTC. Translation: CASSPAGQDYGYTF. The V and J genes are TRBV4-1 and TRBJ1-2; perhaps TRBD1 as D (5 bases). The CDR3 has 14 residues. Germline lookup yields CDR1 MGHRA and CDR2 YSYEKL. Trimming pared 4 bases from V and 3 bases from J, leaving 12 bases between.

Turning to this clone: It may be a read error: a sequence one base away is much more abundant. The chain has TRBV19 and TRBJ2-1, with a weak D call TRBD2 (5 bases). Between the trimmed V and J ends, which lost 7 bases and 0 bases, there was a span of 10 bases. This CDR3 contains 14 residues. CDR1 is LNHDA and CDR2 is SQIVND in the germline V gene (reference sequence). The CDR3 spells CASTQDSSYNEQFF. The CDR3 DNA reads TGTGCCAGTACCCAGGACTCCTCCTACAATGAGCAGTTCTTC.

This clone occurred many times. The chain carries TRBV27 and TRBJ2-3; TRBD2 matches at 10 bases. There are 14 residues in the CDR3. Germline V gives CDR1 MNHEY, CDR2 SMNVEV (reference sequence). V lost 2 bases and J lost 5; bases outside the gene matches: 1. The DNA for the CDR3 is TGTGCCAGCAGTTTAATAGCGGGAGGAGATACGCAGTATTTT. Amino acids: CASSLIAGGDTQYF.

The DNA for the CDR3 is TGTGCCAGCAGTTTAAGGGAGGGACAGGGGTGGGAGCAGTACTTC. The encoded protein is CASSLREGQGWEQYF. The chain joins TRBV28 to TRBJ2-7; 10 bases map to TRBD1. V was pared by 2 bases and J by 7 bases, with 8 bases of the junction left unmatched. The CDR3 has 15 amino acids. CDR1 and CDR2 (germline): MDHEN, SYDVKM.

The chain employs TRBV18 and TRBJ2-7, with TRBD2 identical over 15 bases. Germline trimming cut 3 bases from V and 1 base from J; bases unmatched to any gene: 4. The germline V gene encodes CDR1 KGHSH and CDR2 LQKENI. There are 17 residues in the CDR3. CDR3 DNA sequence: TGTGCCAGCTCACCTACGGGACTAGCGGGGGGTTCCTACGAGCAGTACTTC. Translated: CASSPTGLAGGSYEQYF.

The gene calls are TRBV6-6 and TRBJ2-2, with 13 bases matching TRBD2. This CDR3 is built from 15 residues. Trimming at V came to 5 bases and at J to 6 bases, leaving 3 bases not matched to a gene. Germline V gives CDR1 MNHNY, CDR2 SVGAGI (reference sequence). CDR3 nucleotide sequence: TGTGCCAGCAGTAGGACTAGCGGGAGTTCCGGGGAGCTGTTTTTT. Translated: CASSRTSGSSGELFF.

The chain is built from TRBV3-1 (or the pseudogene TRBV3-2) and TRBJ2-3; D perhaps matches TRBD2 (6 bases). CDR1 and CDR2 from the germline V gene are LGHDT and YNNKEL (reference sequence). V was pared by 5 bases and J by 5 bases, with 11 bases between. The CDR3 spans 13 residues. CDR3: CASSGGAGDTQYF. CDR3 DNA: TGTGCCAGCAGCGGGGGAGCGGGAGATACGCAGTATTTT.

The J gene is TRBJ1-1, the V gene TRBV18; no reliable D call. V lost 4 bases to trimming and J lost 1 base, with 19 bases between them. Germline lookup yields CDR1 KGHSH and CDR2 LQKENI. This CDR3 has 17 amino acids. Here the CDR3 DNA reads TGTGCCAGCTCACTACTCACTGGAGGCGGATCGAACACTGAAGCTTTCTTT. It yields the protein CASSLLTGGGSNTEAFF.

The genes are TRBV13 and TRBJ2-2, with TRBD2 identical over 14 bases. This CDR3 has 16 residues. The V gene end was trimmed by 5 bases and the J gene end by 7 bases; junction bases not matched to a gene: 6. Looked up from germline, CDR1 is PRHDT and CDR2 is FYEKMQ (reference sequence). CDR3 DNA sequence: TGTGCCAGCAGCACGACTAGCGGGAGGGCGATCGGGGAGCTGTTTTTT. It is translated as CASSTTSGRAIGELFF.

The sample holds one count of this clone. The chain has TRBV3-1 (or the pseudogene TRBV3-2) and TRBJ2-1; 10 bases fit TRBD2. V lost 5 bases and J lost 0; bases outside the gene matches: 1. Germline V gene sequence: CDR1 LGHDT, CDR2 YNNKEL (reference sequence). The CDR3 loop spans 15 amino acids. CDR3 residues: CASSWTSGSYNEQFF. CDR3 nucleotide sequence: TGTGCCAGCAGCTGGACTAGCGGCTCCTACAATGAGCAGTTCTTC.

The CDR3 coding sequence is TGTGCCAGTAGTCTCCAGGGACTAGCGACCGGGGAGCTGTTTTTT. Translated, it gives CASSLQGLATGELFF. V gene TRBV19 combines with J gene TRBJ2-2; 10 bases match TRBD2. The CDR3 contains 15 residues. V dropped 5 bases and J dropped 5; count of bases not matched to a gene: 5. Germline V gives CDR1 LNHDA, CDR2 SQIVND (reference sequence).

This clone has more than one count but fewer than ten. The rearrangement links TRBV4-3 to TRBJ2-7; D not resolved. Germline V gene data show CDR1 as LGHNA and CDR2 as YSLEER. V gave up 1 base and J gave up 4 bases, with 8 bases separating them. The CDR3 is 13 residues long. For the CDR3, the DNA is TGCGCCAGCAGCCAAGTCCCGGAGTACGAGCAGTACTTC. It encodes CASSQVPEYEQYF.

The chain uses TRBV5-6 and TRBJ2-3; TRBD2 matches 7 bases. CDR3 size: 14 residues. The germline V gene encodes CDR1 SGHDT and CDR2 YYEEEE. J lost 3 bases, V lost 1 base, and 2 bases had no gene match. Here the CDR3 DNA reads TGTGCCAGCAGCTTGCCCGGGAGGACAGATACGCAGTATTTT. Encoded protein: CASSLPGRTDTQYF.